This is a list of T cell receptor beta chains from one sample in a study of cytotoxic CD8 clonotypes in ibrutinib-treated CLL. Assay: immunoSEQ multiplex PCR; the TCRdb copy retains only in-frame clones and omits some. The sample records some 290,000 clones, 70% to 80% being singletons. This specimen was PBMCs, taken before ibrutinib treatment. These receptors were collected from a human donor with chronic lymphocytic leukemia. Each CDR3 is given with its conserved first and last residue. A D gene is named only where the DNA matches it firmly. Part of the rows lack a size; the others show once, few, many or a class for expanded clones.

V: TRBV7-8; J: TRBJ2-7; size: NA; D: TRBD2; DNA: TGTGCCAGCAGCTTAGGAGCTAGCGGCTCCTACGAGCAGTACTTC; CDR3: CASSLGASGSYEQYF
V: TRBV7-2; J: TRBJ2-3; size: NA; D: TRBD2; DNA: TGTGCCAGCAGCCGTCAAATTATGGGACTAGCGGGGGACCTTACGCAGTATTTT; CDR3: CASSRQIMGLAGDLTQYF
V: TRBV27; J: TRBJ2-1; size: NA; D: TRBD2; DNA: TGTGCCAGCACCACAGCGGGAGGAACCTACAATGAGCAGTTCTTC; CDR3: CASTTAGGTYNEQFF
V: TRBV27; J: TRBJ2-6; size: NA; D: NA; DNA: TGTGCCAGCAGTTTGGGTTTTGGGGCCAACGTCCTGACTTTC; CDR3: CASSLGFGANVLTF
V: TRBV30; J: TRBJ2-4; size: NA; D: TRBD2; DNA: TGTGCCTGGACCAAGGGGTGGGAGGGCCTAGCCAAAAACATTCAGTACTTC; CDR3: CAWTKGWEGLAKNIQYF
V: TRBV5-6; J: TRBJ2-6; size: NA; D: TRBD1; DNA: TGTGCCAGCAGCTTGCTCGGTCGACAGGGGGCGACTGGGGCCAACGTCCTGACTTTC; CDR3: CASSLLGRQGATGANVLTF
V: TRBV30; J: TRBJ1-4; size: NA; D: NA; DNA: TGTGCCTGGAGTAGGACGGAGGTTAATGAAAAACTGTTTTTT; CDR3: CAWSRTEVNEKLFF
V: TRBV29-1; J: TRBJ1-4; size: NA; D: TRBD1; DNA: TGCAGCGTGGCACCCCCGGGACAGGAACTGTTTTTT; CDR3: CSVAPPGQELFF
V: TRBV5-4; J: TRBJ2-5; size: NA; D: NA; DNA: TGTGCCAGCAGCTTGGTAGAGGTCCAAGAGACCCAGTACTTC; CDR3: CASSLVEVQETQYF
V: TRBV18; J: TRBJ2-7; size: NA; D: TRBD1; DNA: TGTGCCAGCACAGACAGGGGAACGGAAGTCGAGCAGTACTTC; CDR3: CASTDRGTEVEQYF
V: TRBV9; J: TRBJ2-1; size: NA; D: NA; DNA: TGTGCCAGCAGCTCCCCCCTCATCCAGGCCAATGAGCAGTTCTTC; CDR3: CASSSPLIQANEQFF
V: TRBV29-1; J: TRBJ2-4; size: NA; D: NA; DNA: TGCAGCGTTGTTGGGAGACTAGCCAAAAACATTCAGTACTTC; CDR3: CSVVGRLAKNIQYF
V: TRBV11-1; J: TRBJ2-6; size: NA; D: TRBD2; DNA: TGTGCCAGCAGCCACAATAAAGCGGGAGGGCACTCTGGGGCCAACGTCCTGACTTTC; CDR3: CASSHNKAGGHSGANVLTF
V: TRBV6-1; J: TRBJ1-5; size: NA; D: TRBD1; DNA: TGTGCCAGCAGGAAGGGACAGGATAATAATCAGCCCCAGCATTTT; CDR3: CASRKGQDNNQPQHF
V: TRBV27; J: TRBJ2-1; size: few; D: NA; DNA: TGTGCCAGCACCTCGGACGTGAACAATGAGCAGTTCTTC; CDR3: CASTSDVNNEQFF
V: TRBV29-1; J: TRBJ1-4; size: NA; D: TRBD1; DNA: TGCAGCGTCGGGACAGGGGGCGAGGAAAAACTGTTTTTT; CDR3: CSVGTGGEEKLFF
V: TRBV11-2; J: TRBJ2-3; size: NA; D: TRBD2; DNA: TGTGCCAGCGATAGCGGGATTAGCACAGATACGCAGTATTTT; CDR3: CASDSGISTDTQYF
V: TRBV21-1; J: TRBJ2-4; size: NA; D: NA; DNA: TGTGCCAGCAGCAGAGACAGGGTCTGTGACAAAAACATTCAGTACTTC; CDR3: CASSRDRVCDKNIQYF
V: TRBV27; J: TRBJ2-7; size: NA; D: NA; DNA: TGTGCCAGCAGTTTAAGGCCACCCTACGAGCAGTACTTC; CDR3: CASSLRPPYEQYF
V: TRBV7-9; J: TRBJ2-7; size: once; D: NA; DNA: TGTGCCAGCAGCTTGGACTACGAGCAGTACTTC; CDR3: CASSLDYEQYF
V: TRBV7-2; J: TRBJ2-2; size: NA; D: TRBD2; DNA: TGTGCCAGCAGCTTAACTAGCGGGACGAACACCGGGGAGCTGTTTTTT; CDR3: CASSLTSGTNTGELFF
V: TRBV5-4; J: TRBJ1-3; size: few; D: NA; DNA: TGTGCCAGCAGCTTCGGGTGGCGCTCTGGAAACACCATATATTTT; CDR3: CASSFGWRSGNTIYF
V: TRBV27; J: TRBJ2-7; size: once; D: NA; DNA: TGTGCCAGCAGGACAGGAATCGACTACGAGCAGTACTTC; CDR3: CASRTGIDYEQYF
V: TRBV19; J: TRBJ2-1; size: few; D: TRBD1; DNA: TGTGCCAGTAGTGCAGGGGGAAATGAGCAGTTCTTC; CDR3: CASSAGGNEQFF
V: TRBV19; J: TRBJ1-2; size: NA; D: TRBD1; DNA: TGTGCCAGTAGTACTCAGGGGGCGAGCTATGGCTACACCTTC; CDR3: CASSTQGASYGYTF
V: TRBV7-2; J: TRBJ1-5; size: NA; D: NA; DNA: TGTGCCAGCAGCTTAGATTGGGGCTCGGGTCAGCCCCAGCATTTT; CDR3: CASSLDWGSGQPQHF
V: TRBV28; J: TRBJ2-7; size: NA; D: TRBD2; DNA: TGTGCCAGCAGTGAGGGAGGGTTAAGCTACGAGCAGTACTTC; CDR3: CASSEGGLSYEQYF
V: TRBV7-2; J: TRBJ2-7; size: NA; D: TRBD2; DNA: TGTGCCAGCAGCTTACAGGGACTAGATGCCTGGGAGCAGTACTTC; CDR3: CASSLQGLDAWEQYF
V: TRBV6-6; J: TRBJ2-7; size: NA; D: TRBD2; DNA: TGTGCCAGCAGTCAGGGGACTAGCGGGTTCTACGAGCAGTACTTC; CDR3: CASSQGTSGFYEQYF
V: TRBV5-1; J: TRBJ2-2; size: NA; D: TRBD1; DNA: TGCGCCAGCAGCCACGACAGGGTCGGCGACACCGGGGAGCTGTTTTTT; CDR3: CASSHDRVGDTGELFF
V: TRBV7-9; J: TRBJ1-1; size: NA; D: NA; DNA: TGTGCCAGCAGCTTACTGGGGGGTACCGACACTGAAGCTTTCTTT; CDR3: CASSLLGGTDTEAFF
V: TRBV5-1; J: TRBJ2-5; size: NA; D: NA; DNA: TGCGCCAGCAGCCAAACTCTCCTCCAGGGGTACATCGAGACCCAGTACTTC; CDR3: CASSQTLLQGYIETQYF
V: TRBV6-5; J: TRBJ2-7; size: NA; D: NA; DNA: TGTGCCAGCAGCCCCGGCGGGTACGAGCAGTACTTC; CDR3: CASSPGGYEQYF